This T cell receptor beta chain comes out of a study of T cells after yellow fever vaccination. The germline CDR1 and CDR2 sequences are SEHNR and FQNEAQ (reference sequence). The V and J ends lost 6 bases and 4 bases respectively, with 7 bases between them. The CDR3 loop spans 12 amino acids. Template-switching 5'RACE yielded the TCR cDNA; a universal primer site and UMIs were added in the process. Each CDR3 protein is one row after TCRdb ran MiXCR on the 5' RACE reads. The sample yields about 400,000 distinct CDR3 sequences, roughly 12% seen once. This clonotype appeared many times. The rearrangement uses TRBV7-9 and TRBJ1-5; D is unclear. The TCR was taken from a man in his late teens or twenties who received the YFV17D yellow fever vaccine. Sequencing was performed on PBMCs, taken on the day of the first yellow fever vaccination. The CDR3 region is CASSTGNQPQHF. The CDR3 region has the DNA TGTGCCAGCAGTACCGGTAATCAGCCCCAGCATTTT.